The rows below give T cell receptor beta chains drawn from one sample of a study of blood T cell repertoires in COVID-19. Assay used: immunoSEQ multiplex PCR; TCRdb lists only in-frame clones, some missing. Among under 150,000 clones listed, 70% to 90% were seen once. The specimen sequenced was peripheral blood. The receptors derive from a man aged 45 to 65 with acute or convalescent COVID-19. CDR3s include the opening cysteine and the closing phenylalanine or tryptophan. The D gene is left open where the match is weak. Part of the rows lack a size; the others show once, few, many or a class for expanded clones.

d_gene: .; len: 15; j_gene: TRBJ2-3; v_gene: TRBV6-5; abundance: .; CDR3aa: CASSFRGSTTDTQYF; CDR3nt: TGTGCCAGCAGTTTTAGAGGGTCCACCACAGATACGCAGTATTTT
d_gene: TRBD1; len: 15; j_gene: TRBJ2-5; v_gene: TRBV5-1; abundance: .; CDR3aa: CASSLADRAQETQYF; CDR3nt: TGCGCCAGCAGCTTGGCTGACAGGGCCCAAGAGACCCAGTACTTC
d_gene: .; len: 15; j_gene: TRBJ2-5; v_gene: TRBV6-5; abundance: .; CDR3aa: CASSYSTAIQETQYF; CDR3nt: TGTGCCAGCAGTTATTCGACAGCGATCCAAGAGACCCAGTACTTC
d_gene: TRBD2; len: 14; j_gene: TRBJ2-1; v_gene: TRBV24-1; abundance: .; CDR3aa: CATSLDGTNNEQFF; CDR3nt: TGTGCCACCAGTCTAGACGGGACTAACAATGAGCAGTTCTTC
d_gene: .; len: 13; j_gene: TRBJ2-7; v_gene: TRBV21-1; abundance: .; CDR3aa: CASTGEGGHEQYF; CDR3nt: TGTGCCAGCACCGGGGAGGGGGGCCACGAGCAGTACTTC
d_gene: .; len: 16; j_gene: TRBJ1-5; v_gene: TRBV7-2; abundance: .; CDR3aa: CASSLAGYRGNQPQHF; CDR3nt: TGTGCCAGCAGCTTAGCTGGGTATCGGGGCAATCAGCCCCAGCATTTT
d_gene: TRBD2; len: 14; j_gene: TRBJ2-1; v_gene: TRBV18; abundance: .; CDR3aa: CASSPLGGSYEQFF; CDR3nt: TGTGCCAGCTCACCACTAGGCGGGAGTTATGAGCAGTTCTTC
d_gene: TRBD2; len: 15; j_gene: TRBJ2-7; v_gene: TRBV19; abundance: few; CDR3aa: CASSPREAGSYEQYF; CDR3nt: TGTGCCAGTTCACCTCGGGAGGCGGGGAGCTACGAGCAGTACTTC
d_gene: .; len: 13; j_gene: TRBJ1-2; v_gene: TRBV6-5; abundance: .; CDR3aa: CASSYVSNYGYTF; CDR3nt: TGTGCCAGCAGTTACGTGAGTAACTATGGCTACACCTTC
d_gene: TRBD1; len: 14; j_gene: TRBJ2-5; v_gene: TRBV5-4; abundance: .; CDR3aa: CASSLDRAQETQYF; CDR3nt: TGTGCCAGCAGCCTTGACAGGGCCCAAGAGACCCAGTACTTC
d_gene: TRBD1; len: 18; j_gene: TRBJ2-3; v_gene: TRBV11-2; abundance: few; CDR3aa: CASSPQAPGTGLADTQYF; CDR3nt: TGTGCCAGCAGCCCCCAAGCCCCCGGGACAGGGCTGGCAGATACGCAGTATTTT
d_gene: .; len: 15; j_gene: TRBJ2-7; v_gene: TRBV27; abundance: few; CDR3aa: CASSSIRGTPDEQYF; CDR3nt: TGTGCCAGCAGTTCCATCAGGGGGACTCCTGACGAGCAGTACTTC
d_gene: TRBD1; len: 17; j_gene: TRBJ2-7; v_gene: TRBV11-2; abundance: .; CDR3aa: CASNPPAVRTGIYEQYF; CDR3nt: TGTGCCAGCAACCCACCCGCGGTCAGGACAGGGATTTACGAGCAGTACTTC
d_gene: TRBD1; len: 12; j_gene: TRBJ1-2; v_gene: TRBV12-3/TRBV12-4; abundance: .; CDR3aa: CASTQTGVGYTF; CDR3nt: TGTGCCAGCACCCAGACAGGGGTCGGCTACACCTTC
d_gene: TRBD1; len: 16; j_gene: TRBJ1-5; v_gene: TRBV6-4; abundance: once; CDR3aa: CASSRRRGPSNQPQHF; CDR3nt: TGTGCCAGCAGTCGACGTAGGGGGCCTAGCAATCAGCCCCAGCATTTT
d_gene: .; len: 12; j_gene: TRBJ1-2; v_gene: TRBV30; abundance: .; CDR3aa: CAWSSGGGRYTF; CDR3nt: TGTGCCTGGAGCTCCGGGGGAGGGCGCTACACCTTC
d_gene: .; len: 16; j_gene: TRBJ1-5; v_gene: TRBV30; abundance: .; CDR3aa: CAWSVGGPGSNQPQHF; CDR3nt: TGTGCCTGGAGTGTAGGGGGTCCTGGGAGCAATCAGCCCCAGCATTTT
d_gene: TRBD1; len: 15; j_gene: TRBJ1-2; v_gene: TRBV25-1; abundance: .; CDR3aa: CASLASWTGNSGYTF; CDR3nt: TGTGCCAGCTTGGCCTCTTGGACAGGGAACAGTGGCTACACCTTC
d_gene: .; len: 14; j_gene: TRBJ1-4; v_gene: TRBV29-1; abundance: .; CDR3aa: CSVVLLVSNEKLFF; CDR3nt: TGCAGCGTTGTTTTGTTAGTCTCGAATGAAAAACTGTTTTTT
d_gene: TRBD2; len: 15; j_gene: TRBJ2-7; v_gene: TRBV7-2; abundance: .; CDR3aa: CASSLGSGNPLEQYF; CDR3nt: TGTGCCAGCAGCTTGGGTAGCGGGAACCCCCTCGAGCAGTACTTC
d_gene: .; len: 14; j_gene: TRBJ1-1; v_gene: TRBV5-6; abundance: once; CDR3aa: CASTTTGFNTEAFF; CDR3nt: TGTGCCAGCACCACCACGGGATTTAACACTGAAGCTTTCTTT
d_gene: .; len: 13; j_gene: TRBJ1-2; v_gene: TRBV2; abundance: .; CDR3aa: CASSVGNNYGYTF; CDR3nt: TGTGCCAGCAGTGTTGGCAATAACTATGGCTACACCTTC
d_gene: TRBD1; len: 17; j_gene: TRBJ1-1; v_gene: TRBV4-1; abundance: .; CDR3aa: CASSQPGGAERGTEAFF; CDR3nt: TGCGCCAGCAGCCAACCAGGGGGCGCCGAGAGGGGCACTGAAGCTTTCTTT
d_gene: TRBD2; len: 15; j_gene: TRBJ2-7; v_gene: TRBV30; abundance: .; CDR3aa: CAWSEGSGSKYEQYF; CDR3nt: TGTGCCTGGAGTGAGGGCAGCGGGAGTAAGTACGAGCAGTACTTC
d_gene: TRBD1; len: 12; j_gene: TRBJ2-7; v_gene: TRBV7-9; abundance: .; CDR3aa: CASSPNRGEQYF; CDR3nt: TGTGCCAGCAGCCCCAACAGGGGCGAGCAGTACTTC
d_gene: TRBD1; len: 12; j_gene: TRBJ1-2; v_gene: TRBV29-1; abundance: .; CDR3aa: CSAATGVYGYTF; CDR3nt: TGCAGCGCTGCGACAGGGGTGTATGGCTACACCTTC
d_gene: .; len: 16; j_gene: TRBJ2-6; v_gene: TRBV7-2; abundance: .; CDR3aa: CASSLRGGSGANVLTF; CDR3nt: TGTGCCAGCAGCTTAAGGGGCGGCTCTGGGGCCAACGTCCTGACTTTC
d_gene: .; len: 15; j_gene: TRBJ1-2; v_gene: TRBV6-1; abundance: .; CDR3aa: CASSELRTANYGYTF; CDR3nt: TGTGCCAGCAGTGAACTAAGGACAGCTAACTATGGCTACACCTTC
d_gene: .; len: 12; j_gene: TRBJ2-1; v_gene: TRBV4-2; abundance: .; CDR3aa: CASSREGGSTFF; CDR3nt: TGTGCCAGCAGCCGAGAGGGGGGTAGTACGTTCTTC
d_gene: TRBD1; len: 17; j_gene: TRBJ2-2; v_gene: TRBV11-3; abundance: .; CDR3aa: CASSLVAGTGNTGELFF; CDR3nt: TGTGCCAGCAGCTTAGTCGCAGGGACAGGTAACACCGGGGAGCTGTTTTTT
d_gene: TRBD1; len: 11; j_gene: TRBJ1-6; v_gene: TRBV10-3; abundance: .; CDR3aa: CATWDRSFLHF; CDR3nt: TGTGCCACCTGGGACAGGTCTTTCCTCCACTTT
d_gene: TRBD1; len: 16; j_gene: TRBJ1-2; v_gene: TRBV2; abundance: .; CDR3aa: CASTGFGTGVGYGYTF; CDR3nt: TGTGCCAGCACCGGATTCGGGACAGGGGTCGGCTATGGCTACACCTTC
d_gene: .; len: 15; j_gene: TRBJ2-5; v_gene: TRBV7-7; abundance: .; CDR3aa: CASSLAITYQETQYF; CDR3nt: TGTGCCAGCAGCTTAGCGATAACATACCAAGAGACCCAGTACTTC
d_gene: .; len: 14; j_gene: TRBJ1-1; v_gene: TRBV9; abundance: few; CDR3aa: CASSGSLRDTEAFF; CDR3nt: TGTGCCAGCAGCGGAAGTCTCCGGGACACCGAAGCTTTCTTT
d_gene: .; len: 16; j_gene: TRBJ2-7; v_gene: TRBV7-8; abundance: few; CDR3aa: CASSSTWGQGTYEQYF; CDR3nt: TGTGCCAGCAGCTCAACCTGGGGACAAGGCACATACGAGCAGTACTTC
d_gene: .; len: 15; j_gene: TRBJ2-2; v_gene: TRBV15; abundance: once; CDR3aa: CATSKVALNTGELFF; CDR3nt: TGTGCCACCAGCAAGGTAGCACTAAACACCGGGGAGCTGTTTTTT
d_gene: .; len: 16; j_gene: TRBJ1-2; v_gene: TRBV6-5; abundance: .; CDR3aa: CASSYGRTLQNYGYTF; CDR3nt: TGTGCCAGCAGTTACGGCAGGACACTACAAAACTATGGCTACACCTTC
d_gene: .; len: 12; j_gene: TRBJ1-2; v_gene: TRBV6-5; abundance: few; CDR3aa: CASSNGGWGYTF; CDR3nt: TGTGCCAGCAGTAACGGGGGGTGGGGCTACACCTTC
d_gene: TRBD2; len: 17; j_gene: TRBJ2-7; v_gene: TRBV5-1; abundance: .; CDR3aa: CASSWGLAGGQLYEQYF; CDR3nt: TGCGCCAGCAGCTGGGGACTAGCGGGAGGGCAGCTCTACGAGCAGTACTTC
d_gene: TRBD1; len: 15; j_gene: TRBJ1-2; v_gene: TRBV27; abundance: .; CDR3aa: CASSPDRGMTYGYTF; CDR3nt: TGTGCCAGCAGTCCGGACAGGGGTATGACTTATGGCTACACCTTC
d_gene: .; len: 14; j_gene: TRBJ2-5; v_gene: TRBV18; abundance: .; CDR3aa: CASSPPAGRETQYF; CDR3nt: TGTGCCAGCTCACCACCGGCAGGCCGGGAGACCCAGTACTTC
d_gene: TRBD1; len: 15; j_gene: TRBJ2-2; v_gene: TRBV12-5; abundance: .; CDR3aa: CASGGTGSDTGELFF; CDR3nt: TGTGCTAGTGGAGGGACAGGGTCTGACACCGGGGAGCTGTTTTTT
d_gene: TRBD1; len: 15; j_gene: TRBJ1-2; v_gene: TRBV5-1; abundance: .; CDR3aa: CASSRGTDRDQAYTF; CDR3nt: TGCGCCAGCAGCCGGGGGACCGACAGGGACCAGGCTTACACCTTC
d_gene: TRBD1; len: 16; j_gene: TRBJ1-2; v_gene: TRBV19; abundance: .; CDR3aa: CASSKLPGQGYYGYTF; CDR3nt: TGTGCCAGTAGTAAACTACCGGGACAGGGATACTATGGCTACACCTTC
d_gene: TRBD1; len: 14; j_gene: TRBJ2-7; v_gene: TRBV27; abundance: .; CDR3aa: CASSLLDRVWEQYF; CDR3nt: TGTGCCAGCAGTTTATTGGACAGGGTATGGGAGCAGTACTTC
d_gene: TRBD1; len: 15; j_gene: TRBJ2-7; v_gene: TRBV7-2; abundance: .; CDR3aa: CASSTTGKVSYEQYF; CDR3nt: TGTGCCAGCAGCACGACAGGGAAGGTCTCCTACGAGCAGTACTTC
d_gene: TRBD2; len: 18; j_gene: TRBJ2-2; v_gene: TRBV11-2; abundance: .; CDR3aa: CASSIKPGLAANTGELFF; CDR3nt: TGTGCCAGCAGCATCAAACCCGGACTAGCGGCTAACACCGGGGAGCTGTTTTTT
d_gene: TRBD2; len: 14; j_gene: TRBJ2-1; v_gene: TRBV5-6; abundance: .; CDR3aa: CASSLIAGVVEQFF; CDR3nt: TGTGCCAGCAGCTTGATAGCGGGAGTGGTCGAGCAGTTCTTC
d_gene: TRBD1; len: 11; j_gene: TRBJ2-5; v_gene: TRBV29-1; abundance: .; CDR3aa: CSVAQGDLQYF; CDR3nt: TGCAGCGTTGCACAGGGGGACCTTCAGTACTTC
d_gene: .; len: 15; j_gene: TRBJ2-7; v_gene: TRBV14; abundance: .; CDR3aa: CASSQMRGGPYEQYF; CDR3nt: TGTGCCAGCAGCCAGATGAGGGGGGGACCGTACGAGCAGTACTTC
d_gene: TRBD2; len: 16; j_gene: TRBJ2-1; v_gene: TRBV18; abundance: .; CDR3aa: CASSQSKAGIYNEQFF; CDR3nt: TGTGCCAGCTCACAGTCAAAAGCGGGAATCTACAATGAGCAGTTCTTC